The text below deals with one T cell receptor beta chain. The CDR3 has 16 amino acids. Germline V lookup: CDR1 SGHAT, CDR2 FQNNGV. V lost 4 bases, J lost 2 bases, and 16 bases lay in between. The sample belongs to a study of patients and donors after allogeneic stem cell transplantation. A single record per CDR3 protein comes from TCRdb applying MiXCR to the RT-PCR reads. This sample has tens of thousands of distinct CDR3 sequences, with about 44% found just once. Sequencing input: blood, either unsorted or a sorted T cell fraction (not recorded which). The sequence was collected from a human donor who was either an allogeneic HSCT recipient or a stem cell or donor lymphocyte infusion donor (not recorded which). It is not recorded whose cells these are; they may come from a transplant donor. J is TRBJ2-3 and V is TRBV11-2, with D possibly matching TRBD2 (7 bases). Written as DNA, the CDR3 is TGTGCCAGCAGCTCCCCGGGGGGCCTGAACACAGATACGCAGTATTTT. It specifies CASSSPGGLNTDTQYF.